This is a list of T cell receptor beta chains from one sample in a study of blood T cell repertoires in COVID-19. TCRdb's copy holds only in-frame clones and misses some; the assay was immunoSEQ multiplex PCR. The table records fewer than 250,000 clones, roughly 89% of them present only once. Sequencing used PBMCs or T cells enriched from blood (not recorded which). All receptors come from a woman in her thirties with acute COVID-19. Both conserved end residues are part of each CDR3. A D gene is named only where the DNA matches it firmly. A clone size is listed for some rows: how often the clone was seen (once, few, many), or a class if it is expanded.

j_call: TRBJ1-5; v_call: TRBV19; clone_size: .; d_call: .; cdr3_aa: CASSINSRGSNQPQHF; cdr3_nt: TGTGCCAGTAGTATTAATAGTCGGGGTAGCAATCAGCCCCAGCATTTT
j_call: TRBJ1-1; v_call: TRBV12-3/TRBV12-4; clone_size: .; d_call: .; cdr3_aa: CASTRGGSTEAFF; cdr3_nt: TGTGCCAGCACAAGGGGGGGGAGCACTGAAGCTTTCTTT
j_call: TRBJ2-3; v_call: TRBV18; clone_size: .; d_call: TRBD1; cdr3_aa: CASSPVGGQDTDTQYF; cdr3_nt: TGTGCCAGCTCACCAGTCGGGGGACAGGACACAGATACGCAGTATTTT
j_call: TRBJ2-3; v_call: TRBV25-1; clone_size: .; d_call: .; cdr3_aa: CASRDKSTDTQYF; cdr3_nt: TGTGCCAGCCGGGACAAAAGCACAGATACGCAGTATTTT
j_call: TRBJ1-1; v_call: TRBV27; clone_size: .; d_call: TRBD1; cdr3_aa: CASSLKGAITEAFF; cdr3_nt: TGTGCCAGCAGTTTAAAGGGGGCGATCACTGAAGCTTTCTTT
j_call: TRBJ1-6; v_call: TRBV6-1; clone_size: .; d_call: .; cdr3_aa: CASSEASRGVFGGYNSPLHF; cdr3_nt: TGTGCCAGCAGTGAAGCCTCGAGGGGTGTCTTCGGGGGATATAATTCACCCCTCCACTTT
j_call: TRBJ2-1; v_call: TRBV27; clone_size: .; d_call: .; cdr3_aa: CASSSSATGPSYNEQFF; cdr3_nt: .
j_call: TRBJ1-2; v_call: TRBV5-1; clone_size: .; d_call: .; cdr3_aa: CASSLGQDYGYTF; cdr3_nt: TGCGCCAGCAGCTTGGGACAGGACTATGGCTACACCTTC
j_call: TRBJ2-3; v_call: TRBV7-9; clone_size: .; d_call: TRBD1; cdr3_aa: CASQGGTGGSSTDTQYF; cdr3_nt: TGTGCCAGCCAGGGCGGGACAGGGGGCTCAAGCACAGATACGCAGTATTTT
j_call: TRBJ2-7; v_call: TRBV18; clone_size: .; d_call: TRBD1; cdr3_aa: CASSPRVRDRGLLSPYEQYF; cdr3_nt: TGTGCCAGCTCACCCCGAGTACGGGACAGGGGACTACTGAGTCCCTACGAGCAGTACTTC
j_call: TRBJ2-7; v_call: TRBV14; clone_size: .; d_call: .; cdr3_aa: CASSQGSQGIYEQYF; cdr3_nt: TGTGCCAGCAGCCAAGGGAGTCAGGGAATTTACGAGCAGTACTTC
j_call: TRBJ2-7; v_call: TRBV3-1/TRBV3-2; clone_size: .; d_call: TRBD1; cdr3_aa: CASSRTRAGGEQYF; cdr3_nt: TGTGCCAGCAGCCGGACAAGAGCAGGGGGCGAGCAGTACTTC
j_call: TRBJ1-2; v_call: TRBV6-5; clone_size: .; d_call: .; cdr3_aa: CASRTGSYGYTF; cdr3_nt: TGTGCCAGCAGAACAGGGAGCTATGGCTACACCTTC
j_call: TRBJ1-2; v_call: TRBV18; clone_size: .; d_call: .; cdr3_aa: CASSPWRVDYGYTF; cdr3_nt: TGTGCCAGCTCACCATGGCGGGTGGACTATGGCTACACCTTC
j_call: TRBJ2-3; v_call: TRBV5-4; clone_size: .; d_call: .; cdr3_aa: CASSLGGYTDTQYF; cdr3_nt: TGTGCCAGCAGCTTGGGAGGGTACACAGATACGCAGTATTTT
j_call: TRBJ1-2; v_call: TRBV6-5; clone_size: once; d_call: TRBD1; cdr3_aa: CASSNRDRALYGYTF; cdr3_nt: TGTGCCAGCAGCAACCGGGACAGGGCCCTCTATGGCTACACCTTC
j_call: TRBJ2-7; v_call: TRBV11-2; clone_size: .; d_call: .; cdr3_aa: CASSLGQFSSYEQYF; cdr3_nt: TGTGCCAGCAGCTTAGGTCAGTTCAGCTCCTACGAGCAGTACTTC
j_call: TRBJ1-2; v_call: TRBV11-2; clone_size: .; d_call: .; cdr3_aa: CASSLEGNYGYTF; cdr3_nt: TGTGCCAGCAGCTTAGAGGGCAACTATGGCTACACCTTC
j_call: TRBJ1-1; v_call: TRBV5-6; clone_size: .; d_call: .; cdr3_aa: CASSFNPGTEAFF; cdr3_nt: TGTGCCAGCAGCTTCAACCCCGGGACTGAAGCTTTCTTT
j_call: TRBJ2-7; v_call: TRBV5-6; clone_size: .; d_call: .; cdr3_aa: CASSLVSYEQYF; cdr3_nt: TGTGCCAGCAGCTTGGTATCCTACGAGCAGTACTTC
j_call: TRBJ2-2; v_call: TRBV19; clone_size: few; d_call: TRBD2; cdr3_aa: CASSMGAGRTSGGRGELFF; cdr3_nt: TGTGCCAGTAGTATGGGCGCGGGCAGGACTAGCGGGGGAAGAGGGGAGCTGTTTTTT
j_call: TRBJ1-1; v_call: TRBV23-1; clone_size: few; d_call: .; cdr3_aa: CASSQRSGARGGNTEAFF; cdr3_nt: TGCGCCAGCAGTCAACGGTCAGGGGCCCGGGGCGGGAACACTGAAGCTTTCTTT
j_call: TRBJ2-1; v_call: TRBV11-1; clone_size: .; d_call: TRBD1; cdr3_aa: CASSQTGGSYNEQFF; cdr3_nt: TGTGCCAGCAGCCAAACAGGGGGGTCCTACAATGAGCAGTTCTTC
j_call: TRBJ2-1; v_call: TRBV6-5; clone_size: .; d_call: TRBD2; cdr3_aa: CASSYFSGVSNEQFF; cdr3_nt: TGTGCCAGCAGTTACTTTAGCGGGGTAAGCAATGAGCAGTTCTTC
j_call: TRBJ2-5; v_call: TRBV19; clone_size: .; d_call: TRBD2; cdr3_aa: CASSGSGGGTGTQYF; cdr3_nt: TGTGCCAGTAGTGGGAGTGGCGGGGGGACCGGGACCCAGTACTTC
j_call: TRBJ2-7; v_call: TRBV10-2; clone_size: .; d_call: .; cdr3_aa: CASSIESYEQYF; cdr3_nt: TGCGCCAGCAGTATTGAGTCCTACGAGCAGTACTTC
j_call: TRBJ1-6; v_call: TRBV7-9; clone_size: once; d_call: .; cdr3_aa: CASSPLHGDRSPLHF; cdr3_nt: TGTGCCAGCAGCCCCCTCCACGGGGATAGATCACCCCTCCACTTT
j_call: TRBJ2-1; v_call: TRBV6-2/TRBV6-3; clone_size: .; d_call: TRBD1; cdr3_aa: CASSSDFGTGGYNEQFF; cdr3_nt: TGTGCCAGCAGTTCAGACTTCGGGACAGGGGGCTACAATGAGCAGTTCTTC
j_call: TRBJ2-3; v_call: TRBV10-3; clone_size: .; d_call: .; cdr3_aa: CAISESQSGTDTQYF; cdr3_nt: TGTGCCATCAGTGAGTCACAATCCGGCACAGATACGCAGTATTTT
j_call: TRBJ1-1; v_call: TRBV29-1; clone_size: .; d_call: .; cdr3_aa: CSVEVVTADPEAFF; cdr3_nt: TGCAGCGTTGAAGTTGTGACAGCCGATCCTGAAGCTTTCTTT
j_call: TRBJ2-1; v_call: TRBV5-1; clone_size: .; d_call: .; cdr3_aa: CASSSGLHNEQFF; cdr3_nt: TGCGCCAGCAGCTCGGGACTTCACAATGAGCAGTTCTTC
j_call: TRBJ2-7; v_call: TRBV7-9; clone_size: .; d_call: .; cdr3_aa: CASSYAGTGGREQYF; cdr3_nt: TGTGCCAGCAGCTACGCCGGGACCGGGGGAAGAGAGCAGTACTTC
j_call: TRBJ1-5; v_call: TRBV6-6; clone_size: .; d_call: TRBD1; cdr3_aa: CASSPPGQSGNQPQHF; cdr3_nt: TGTGCCAGCAGTCCTCCGGGACAGTCGGGCAATCAGCCCCAGCATTTT
j_call: TRBJ1-2; v_call: TRBV3-1/TRBV3-2; clone_size: .; d_call: .; cdr3_aa: CASSQLEAVGYGYTF; cdr3_nt: TGTGCCAGCAGCCAATTGGAGGCTGTGGGCTATGGCTACACCTTC
j_call: TRBJ1-2; v_call: TRBV14; clone_size: .; d_call: TRBD1; cdr3_aa: CASSPWTGGSYGYTF; cdr3_nt: TGTGCCAGCAGCCCTTGGACAGGGGGCTCCTATGGCTACACCTTC
j_call: TRBJ2-7; v_call: TRBV7-9; clone_size: .; d_call: .; cdr3_aa: CASSLFPRLAYEQYF; cdr3_nt: TGTGCCAGCAGCTTATTTCCAAGACTAGCCTACGAGCAGTACTTC
j_call: TRBJ2-5; v_call: TRBV27; clone_size: .; d_call: TRBD2; cdr3_aa: CASSFQAGGQETQYF; cdr3_nt: TGTGCCAGCAGTTTCCAAGCGGGGGGCCAAGAGACCCAGTACTTC
j_call: TRBJ2-7; v_call: TRBV5-5; clone_size: .; d_call: TRBD2; cdr3_aa: CASSTLAGESYEQYF; cdr3_nt: TGTGCCAGCAGCACCTTAGCGGGGGAGTCCTACGAGCAGTACTTC
j_call: TRBJ2-3; v_call: TRBV3-1/TRBV3-2; clone_size: .; d_call: .; cdr3_aa: CASSQEASRWAHDTQYF; cdr3_nt: TGTGCCAGCAGCCAAGAGGCGAGTAGATGGGCTCACGATACGCAGTATTTT
j_call: TRBJ1-1; v_call: TRBV27; clone_size: few; d_call: TRBD1; cdr3_aa: CASSLGQQGTEAFF; cdr3_nt: TGTGCCAGCAGTTTAGGGCAACAGGGGACCGAAGCTTTCTTT
j_call: TRBJ2-7; v_call: TRBV10-1; clone_size: .; d_call: .; cdr3_aa: CASSDSQGAEQYF; cdr3_nt: TGCGCCAGCAGTGACTCCCAAGGGGCAGAGCAGTACTTC
j_call: TRBJ1-5; v_call: TRBV6-5; clone_size: once; d_call: .; cdr3_aa: CASRAGTVSNQPQHF; cdr3_nt: TGTGCCAGCAGGGCGGGGACGGTGAGCAATCAGCCCCAGCATTTT
j_call: TRBJ2-5; v_call: TRBV6-5; clone_size: .; d_call: .; cdr3_aa: CASSPYTNQAQYF; cdr3_nt: TGTGCCAGCAGCCCCTATACCAACCAGGCCCAGTACTTC
j_call: TRBJ2-1; v_call: TRBV19; clone_size: .; d_call: TRBD1; cdr3_aa: CASSIRGTGNNEQFF; cdr3_nt: TGTGCCAGTAGTATACGGGGGACAGGGAACAATGAGCAGTTCTTC
j_call: TRBJ2-5; v_call: TRBV4-1; clone_size: .; d_call: .; cdr3_aa: CASSQGGRTQYF; cdr3_nt: TGCGCCAGCAGCCAGGGGGGTAGGACCCAGTACTTC